This note documents a single T cell receptor (beta chain) sequence. CDR1 is SGHTA, CDR2 FQGTGA, per germline. V was trimmed by 6 bases and J by 7 bases, leaving 4 bases between them. This CDR3 is 10 amino acids long. The sample belongs to a study of OX40 agonist ivuxolimab in advanced cancers. Clones were sequenced by immunoSEQ multiplex PCR, and TCRdb holds only the in-frame ones, with some missing. The table shows over 60,000 clones, with approximately 88% occurring only once. The input for sequencing was CD4+ or CD8+ T cells sorted from blood, taken in a trial of the OX40 agonist ivuxolimab. The clonotype comes from an adult with an advanced solid tumor such as melanoma, head and neck, liver or kidney cancer. V gene TRBV7-3 combines with J gene TRBJ2-1, with D unclear. CDR3 residues: CASRQNEQFF. The CDR3 DNA is TGTGCCAGCAGACAGAATGAGCAGTTCTTC.